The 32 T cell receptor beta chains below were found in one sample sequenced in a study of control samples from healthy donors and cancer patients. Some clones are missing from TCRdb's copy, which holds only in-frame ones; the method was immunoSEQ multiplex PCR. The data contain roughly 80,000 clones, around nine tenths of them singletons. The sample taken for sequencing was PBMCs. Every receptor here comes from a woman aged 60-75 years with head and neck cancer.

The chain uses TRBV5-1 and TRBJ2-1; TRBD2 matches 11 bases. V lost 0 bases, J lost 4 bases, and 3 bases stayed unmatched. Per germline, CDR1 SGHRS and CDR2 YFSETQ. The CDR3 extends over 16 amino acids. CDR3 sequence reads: CASSLAPSGGYNEQFF. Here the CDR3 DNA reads TGCGCCAGCAGCTTGGCCCCTAGCGGGGGGTACAATGAGCAGTTCTTC.

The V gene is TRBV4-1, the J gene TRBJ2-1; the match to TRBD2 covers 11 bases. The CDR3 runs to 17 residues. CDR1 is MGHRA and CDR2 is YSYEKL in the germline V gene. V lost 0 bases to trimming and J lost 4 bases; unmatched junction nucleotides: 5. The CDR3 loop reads CASSQDRLAGLYNEQFF. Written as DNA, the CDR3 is TGCGCCAGCAGCCAAGATAGACTAGCGGGATTATACAATGAGCAGTTCTTC.

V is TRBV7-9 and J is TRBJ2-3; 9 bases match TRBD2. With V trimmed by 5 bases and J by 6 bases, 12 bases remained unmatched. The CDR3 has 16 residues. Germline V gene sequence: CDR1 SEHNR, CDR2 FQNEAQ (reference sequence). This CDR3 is CASSALSGSIGDTQYF. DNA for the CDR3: TGTGCCAGCAGCGCCCTTAGCGGGAGTATAGGGGATACGCAGTATTTT. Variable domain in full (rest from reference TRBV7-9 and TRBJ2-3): DTGVSQNPRHKITKRGQNVTFRCDPISEHNRLYWYRQTLGQGPEFLTYFQNEAQLEKSRLLSDRFSAERPKGSFSTLEIQRTEQGDSAMYLCASSALSGSIGDTQYFGPGTRLTVL.

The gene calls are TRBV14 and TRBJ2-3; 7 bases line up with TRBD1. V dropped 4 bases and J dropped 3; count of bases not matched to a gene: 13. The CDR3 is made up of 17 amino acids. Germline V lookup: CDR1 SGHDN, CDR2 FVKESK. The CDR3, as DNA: TGTGCCAGCAGCCCGCATGGGACCGGGACAGTAACAGATACGCAGTATTTT. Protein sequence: CASSPHGTGTVTDTQYF.

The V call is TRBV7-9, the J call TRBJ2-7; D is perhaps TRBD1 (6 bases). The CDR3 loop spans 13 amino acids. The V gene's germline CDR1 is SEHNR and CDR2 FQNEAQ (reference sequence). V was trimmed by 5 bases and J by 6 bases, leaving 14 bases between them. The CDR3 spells CASSVTGTREQYF. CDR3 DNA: TGTGCCAGCAGCGTAACCGGGACACGCGAGCAGTACTTC. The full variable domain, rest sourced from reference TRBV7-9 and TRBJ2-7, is DTGVSQNPRHKITKRGQNVTFRCDPISEHNRLYWYRQTLGQGPEFLTYFQNEAQLEKSRLLSDRFSAERPKGSFSTLEIQRTEQGDSAMYLCASSVTGTREQYFGPGTRLTVT.

As DNA, the CDR3 is TGTGCCAGCAGCTTGGGGACCCACCTAGCGGGACCATACAATGAGCAGTTCTTC. Its protein product is CASSLGTHLAGPYNEQFF. The genes are TRBV11-3 and TRBJ2-1; TRBD2 matches at 9 bases. This CDR3 is built from 18 residues. Trimming at V came to 3 bases and at J to 4 bases, leaving 13 bases not matched to a gene. Germline V lookup: CDR1 SGHNT, CDR2 YENEEA.

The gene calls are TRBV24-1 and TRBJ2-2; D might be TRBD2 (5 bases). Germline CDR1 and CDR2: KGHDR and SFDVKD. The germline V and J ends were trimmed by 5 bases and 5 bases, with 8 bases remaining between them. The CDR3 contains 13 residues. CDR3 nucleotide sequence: TGTGCCACCAGTGCGAGAGGGACCGGGGAGCTGTTTTTT. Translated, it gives CATSARGTGELFF.

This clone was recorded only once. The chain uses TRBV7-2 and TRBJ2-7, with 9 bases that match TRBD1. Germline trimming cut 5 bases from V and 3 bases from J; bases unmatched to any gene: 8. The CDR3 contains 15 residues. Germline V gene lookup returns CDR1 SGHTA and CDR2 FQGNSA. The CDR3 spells CASSPGQGRSYEQYF. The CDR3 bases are TGTGCCAGCAGCCCCGGACAGGGGAGGAGCTACGAGCAGTACTTC.

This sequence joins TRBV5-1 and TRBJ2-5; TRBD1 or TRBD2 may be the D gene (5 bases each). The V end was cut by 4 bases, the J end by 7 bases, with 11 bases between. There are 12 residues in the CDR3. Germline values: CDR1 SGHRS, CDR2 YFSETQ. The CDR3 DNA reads TGCGCCAGCAGCCCCGGGACGGTGACCCAGTACTTC. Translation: CASSPGTVTQYF.

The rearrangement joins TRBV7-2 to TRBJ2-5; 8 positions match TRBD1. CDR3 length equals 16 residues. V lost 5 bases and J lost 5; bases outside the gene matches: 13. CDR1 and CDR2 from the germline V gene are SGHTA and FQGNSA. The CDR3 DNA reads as TGTGCCAGCAGCCCAGGGGGCGTTCGGGCGCGGGAGACCCAGTACTTC. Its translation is CASSPGGVRARETQYF.

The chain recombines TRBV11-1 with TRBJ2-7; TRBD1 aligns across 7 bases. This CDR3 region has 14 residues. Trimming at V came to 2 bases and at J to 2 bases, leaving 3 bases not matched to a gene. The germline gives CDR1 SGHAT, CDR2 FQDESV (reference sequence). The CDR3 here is CASSLHQGAYEQYF. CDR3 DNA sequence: TGTGCCAGCAGCTTACACCAGGGGGCCTACGAGCAGTACTTC.

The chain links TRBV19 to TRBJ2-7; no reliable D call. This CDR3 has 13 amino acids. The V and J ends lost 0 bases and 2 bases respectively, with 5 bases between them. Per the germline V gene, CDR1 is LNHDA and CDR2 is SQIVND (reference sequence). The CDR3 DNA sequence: TGTGCCAGTAGTATAGATGCGGCCTACGAGCAGTACTTC. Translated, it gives CASSIDAAYEQYF. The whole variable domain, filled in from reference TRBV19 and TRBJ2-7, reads DGGITQSPKYLFRKEGQNVTLSCEQNLNHDAMYWYRQDPGQGLRLIYYSQIVNDFQKGDIAEGYSVSREKKESFPLTVTSAQKNPTAFYLCASSIDAAYEQYFGPGTRLTVT.

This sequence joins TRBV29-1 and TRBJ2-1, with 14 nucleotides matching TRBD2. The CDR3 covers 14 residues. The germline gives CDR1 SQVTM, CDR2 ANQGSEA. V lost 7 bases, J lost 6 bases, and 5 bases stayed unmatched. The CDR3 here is CSAAGLAGGNEQFF. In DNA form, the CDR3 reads TGCAGCGCTGCCGGACTAGCGGGGGGCAATGAGCAGTTCTTC.

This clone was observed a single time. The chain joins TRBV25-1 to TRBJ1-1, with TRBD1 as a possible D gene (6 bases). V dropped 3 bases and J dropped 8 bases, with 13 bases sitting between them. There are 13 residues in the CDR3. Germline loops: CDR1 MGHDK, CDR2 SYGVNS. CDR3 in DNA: TGTGCCAGCAGTGATATAAGTAGGGGGGAAGCTTTCTTT. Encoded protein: CASSDISRGEAFF. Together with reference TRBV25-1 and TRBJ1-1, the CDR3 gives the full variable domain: EADIYQTPRYLVIGTGKKITLECSQTMGHDKMYWYQQDPGMELHLIHYSYGVNSTEKGDLSSESTVSRIRTEHFPLTLESARPSHTSQYLCASSDISRGEAFFGQGTRLTVV.

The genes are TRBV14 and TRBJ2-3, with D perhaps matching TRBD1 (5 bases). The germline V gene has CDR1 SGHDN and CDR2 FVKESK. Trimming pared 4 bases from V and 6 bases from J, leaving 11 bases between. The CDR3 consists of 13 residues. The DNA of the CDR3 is TGTGCCAGCAGCCCTAGGGGTGGTGATACGCAGTATTTT. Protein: CASSPRGGDTQYF.

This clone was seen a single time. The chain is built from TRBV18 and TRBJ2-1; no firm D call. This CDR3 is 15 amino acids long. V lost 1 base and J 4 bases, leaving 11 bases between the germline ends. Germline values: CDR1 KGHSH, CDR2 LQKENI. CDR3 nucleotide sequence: TGTGCCAGCTCACCACTCCAAATATCTTACAATGAGCAGTTCTTC. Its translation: CASSPLQISYNEQFF.

Here the CDR3 DNA reads TGTGCCAGCAGCCAACGGAAAGCGGGGCGTACCTACGAGCAGTACTTC. Translated, it gives CASSQRKAGRTYEQYF. The chain employs TRBV3-1 (or the pseudogene TRBV3-2) and TRBJ2-7; 7 nucleotides agree with TRBD2. CDR3 length equals 16 residues. V lost 2 bases and J lost 2; bases outside the gene matches: 9. CDR1 and CDR2 (germline): LGHDT, YNNKEL (reference sequence).

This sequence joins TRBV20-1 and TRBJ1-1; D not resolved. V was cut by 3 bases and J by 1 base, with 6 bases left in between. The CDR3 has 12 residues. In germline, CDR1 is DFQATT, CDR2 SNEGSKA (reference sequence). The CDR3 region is CSASGANTEAFF. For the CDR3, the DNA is TGCAGTGCTAGTGGAGCGAACACTGAAGCTTTCTTT.

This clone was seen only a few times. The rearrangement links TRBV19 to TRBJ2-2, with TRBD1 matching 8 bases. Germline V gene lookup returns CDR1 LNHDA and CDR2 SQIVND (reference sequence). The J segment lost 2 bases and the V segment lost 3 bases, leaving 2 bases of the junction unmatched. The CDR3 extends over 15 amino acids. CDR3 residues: CASSITGGNTGELFF. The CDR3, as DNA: TGTGCCAGTAGTATTACAGGGGGTAACACCGGGGAGCTGTTTTTT.

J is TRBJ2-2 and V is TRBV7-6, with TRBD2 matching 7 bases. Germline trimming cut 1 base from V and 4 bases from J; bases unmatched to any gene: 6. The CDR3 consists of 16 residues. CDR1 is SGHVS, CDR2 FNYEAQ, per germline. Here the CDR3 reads CASSLGREEATGELFF. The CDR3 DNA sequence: TGTGCCAGCAGCTTAGGTCGGGAGGAGGCCACCGGGGAGCTGTTTTTT.

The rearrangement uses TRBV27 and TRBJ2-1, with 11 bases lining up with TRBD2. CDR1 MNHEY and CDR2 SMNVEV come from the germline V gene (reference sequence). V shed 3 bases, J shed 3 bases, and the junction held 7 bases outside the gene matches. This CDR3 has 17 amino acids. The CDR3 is CASSLGSGRALYNEQFF. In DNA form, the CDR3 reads TGTGCCAGCAGTTTGGGTAGCGGGAGGGCTCTCTACAATGAGCAGTTCTTC.

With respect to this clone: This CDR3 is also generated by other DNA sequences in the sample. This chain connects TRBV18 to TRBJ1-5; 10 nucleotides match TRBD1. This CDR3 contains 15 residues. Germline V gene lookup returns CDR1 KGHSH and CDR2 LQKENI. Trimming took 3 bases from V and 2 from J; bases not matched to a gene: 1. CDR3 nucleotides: TGTGCCAGCTCACCCGGGACAGGGGGCAATCAGCCCCAGCATTTT. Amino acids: CASSPGTGGNQPQHF.

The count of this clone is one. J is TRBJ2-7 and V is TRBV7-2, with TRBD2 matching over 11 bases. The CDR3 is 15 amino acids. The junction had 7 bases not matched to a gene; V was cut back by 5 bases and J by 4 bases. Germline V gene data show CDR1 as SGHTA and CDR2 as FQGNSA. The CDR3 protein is CASSPAGTSGYEQYF. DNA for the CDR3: TGTGCCAGCAGCCCGGCCGGGACTAGCGGTTACGAGCAGTACTTC.

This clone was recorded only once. Written as DNA, the CDR3 is TGTGCCAGCAGCCCGTTTCGGGCCTATGAAAAACTGTTTTTT. It translates to CASSPFRAYEKLFF. The chain combines TRBV21-1 with TRBJ1-4. TRBV21-1 is reported as a pseudogene. The CDR3 is 14 amino acids.

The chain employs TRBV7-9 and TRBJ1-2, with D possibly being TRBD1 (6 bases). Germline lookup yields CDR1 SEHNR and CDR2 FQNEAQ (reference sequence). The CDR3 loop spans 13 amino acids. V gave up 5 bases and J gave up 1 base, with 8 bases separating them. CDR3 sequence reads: CASSPDSNYGYTF. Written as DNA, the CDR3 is TGTGCCAGCAGCCCGGACAGTAACTATGGCTACACCTTC.

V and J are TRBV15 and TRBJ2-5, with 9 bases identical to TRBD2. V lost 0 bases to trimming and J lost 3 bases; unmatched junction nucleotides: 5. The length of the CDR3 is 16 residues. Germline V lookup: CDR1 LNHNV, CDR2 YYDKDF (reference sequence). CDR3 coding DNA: TGTGCCACCAGCAGAGATAGCCAGCGGGAGGAAGAGACCCAGTACTTC. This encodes CATSRDSQREEETQYF.

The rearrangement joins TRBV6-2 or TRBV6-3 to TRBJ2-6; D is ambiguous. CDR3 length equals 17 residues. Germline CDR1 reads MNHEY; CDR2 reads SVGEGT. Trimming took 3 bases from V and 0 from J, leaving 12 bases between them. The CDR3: CASSYYRSASGANVLTF. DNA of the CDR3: TGTGCCAGCAGTTATTATAGGTCGGCCTCTGGGGCCAACGTCCTGACTTTC.

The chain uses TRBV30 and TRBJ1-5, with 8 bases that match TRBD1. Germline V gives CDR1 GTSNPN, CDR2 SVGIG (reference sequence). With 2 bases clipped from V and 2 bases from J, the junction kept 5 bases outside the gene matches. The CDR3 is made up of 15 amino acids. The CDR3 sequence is CAWSLGQGGNQPQHF. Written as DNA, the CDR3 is TGTGCCTGGAGTCTAGGACAGGGAGGCAATCAGCCCCAGCATTTT.

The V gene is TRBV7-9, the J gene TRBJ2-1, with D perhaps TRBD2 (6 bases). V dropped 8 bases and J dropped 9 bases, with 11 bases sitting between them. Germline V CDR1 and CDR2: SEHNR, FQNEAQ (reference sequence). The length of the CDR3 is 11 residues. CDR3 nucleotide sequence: TGTGCCAGCGGAACTAGCCGTGAGCAGTTCTTC. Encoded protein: CASGTSREQFF.

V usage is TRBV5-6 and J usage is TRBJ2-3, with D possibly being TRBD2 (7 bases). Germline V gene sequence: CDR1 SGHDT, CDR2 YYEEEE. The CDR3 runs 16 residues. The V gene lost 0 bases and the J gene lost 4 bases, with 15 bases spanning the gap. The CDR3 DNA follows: TGTGCCAGCAGCTTGGGAATTAAGGGGGGGGCAGATACGCAGTATTTT. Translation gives CASSLGIKGGADTQYF.

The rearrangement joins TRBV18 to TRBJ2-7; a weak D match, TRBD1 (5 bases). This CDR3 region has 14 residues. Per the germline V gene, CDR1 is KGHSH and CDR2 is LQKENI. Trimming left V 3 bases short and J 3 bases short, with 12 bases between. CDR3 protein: CASSPGIRDYEQYF. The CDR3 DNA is TGTGCCAGCTCACCCGGAATCAGGGACTACGAGCAGTACTTC. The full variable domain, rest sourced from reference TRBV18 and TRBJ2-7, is NAGVMQNPRHLVRRRGQEARLRCSPMKGHSHVYWYRQLPEEGLKFMVYLQKENIIDESGMPKERFSAEFPKEGPSILRIQQVVRGDSAAYFCASSPGIRDYEQYFGPGTRLTVT.

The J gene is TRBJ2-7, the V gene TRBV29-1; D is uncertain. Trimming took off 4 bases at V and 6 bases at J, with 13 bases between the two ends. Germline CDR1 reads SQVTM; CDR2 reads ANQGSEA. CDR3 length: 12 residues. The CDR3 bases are TGCAGCGTTGCTGAGGTAGGTGCCGAGCAGTACTTC. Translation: CSVAEVGAEQYF.